The next 25 T cell receptor beta chains were all read from a single sample in a study of Ad26.COV2.S vaccination and SARS-CoV-2 variants. TCRdb's table, derived via immunoSEQ multiplex PCR, lists solely in-frame clones and lacks some. The sample lists 300,000 to 350,000 clones; 85% were seen once. Treatment defined: approximately 18 received Ad26.COV2.S at low or high dose, single or two shots; roughly 5 received placebo; per-sample allocation not given. Repertoires come from day 63 after the first vaccine or placebo injection. Sample: peripheral blood, taken in a trial of Ad26.COV2.S vaccine versus placebo. All receptors come from a person aged 18 to 59 who received the Ad26.COV2.S COVID-19 vaccine or a placebo.

The chain combines TRBV6-5 with TRBJ1-4, with TRBD1 identical over 8 bases. Germline V gene lookup returns CDR1 MNHEY and CDR2 SVGAGI. The V segment lost 6 bases and the J segment 2 bases; nucleotides outside the gene matches: 2. This CDR3 is built from 14 residues. The CDR3 sequence: CASRPGGTNEKLFF. The CDR3, as DNA: TGTGCCAGCAGACCAGGGGGCACTAATGAAAAACTGTTTTTT.

The gene calls are TRBV18 and TRBJ2-5, with 11 bases lining up with TRBD2. Per the germline V gene, CDR1 is KGHSH and CDR2 is LQKENI. V lost 5 bases and J lost 5; bases outside the gene matches: 7. CDR3 length: 15 residues. The CDR3 loop reads CASSASSGGLETQYF. CDR3 DNA: TGTGCCAGCTCAGCATCTAGCGGGGGGTTGGAGACCCAGTACTTC.

On this clone: One end of the junction is discordant with germline, which a read error may explain. The chain links TRBV10-1 to TRBJ2-7; TRBD1 might be the D (6 bases). Germline loops: CDR1 WNHNN, CDR2 SYGVQD (reference sequence). The CDR3 loop spans 15 amino acids. DNA for the CDR3: TGCGCCAGCAGTGAAGAGTCCGGACAGCCCTTTGGGGAGCACTTC. Translated: CASSEESGQPFGEHF.

This clone was detected a few times. The chain recombines TRBV30 with TRBJ1-4; weak D call: TRBD1 (5 bases). Trimming pared 7 bases from V and 5 bases from J, leaving 11 bases between. CDR1 is GTSNPN, CDR2 SVGIG, per germline (reference sequence). CDR3 size: 12 residues. CDR3 amino acids: CAYGPGNEKLFF. The CDR3 nucleotides read TGTGCCTATGGTCCAGGGAATGAAAAACTGTTTTTT.

The chain links TRBV5-4 to TRBJ2-7; 11 bases fit TRBD2. The CDR3 length is 15 residues. V shed 0 bases and J 3 bases; nucleotides not matched to a gene: 2. Germline CDR1 reads SGHNT; CDR2 reads YYREEE (reference sequence). The CDR3 spells CASSLASGGSYEQYF. In nucleotides, the CDR3 is TGTGCCAGCAGCTTGGCTAGCGGGGGGAGCTACGAGCAGTACTTC.

The chain employs TRBV7-2 and TRBJ1-2, with TRBD1 as a possible D gene (6 bases). CDR3 length: 13 residues. CDR1 SGHTA and CDR2 FQGNSA come from the germline V gene. V lost 1 base and J lost 6, with 9 bases in between. For the CDR3, the DNA is TGTGCCAGCAGCTTAGACGGGACACATGGCTACACCTTC. This translates into CASSLDGTHGYTF.

The chain couples TRBV9 to TRBJ2-4, with 15 bases fitting TRBD2. CDR1 is SGDLS, CDR2 YYNGEE, per germline. This CDR3 is 16 amino acids long. Trimming cost V 2 bases and J 7 bases; bases outside gene matches: 4. The CDR3 coding sequence is TGTGCCAGCAGCGTTGGGACTAGCGGGGGGAGGAACATTCAGTACTTC. Translating gives CASSVGTSGGRNIQYF.

The J gene is TRBJ1-5, the V gene TRBV28; the match to TRBD1 covers 10 bases. J was trimmed by 2 bases and V by 5 bases; bases with no gene match: 12. Germline V gives CDR1 MDHEN, CDR2 SYDVKM. This CDR3 is built from 18 residues. In DNA form, the CDR3 reads TGTGCCAGCAGTGGAGGGACAGGGGCGGGTTGGGGCAATCAGCCCCAGCATTTT. Encoded protein: CASSGGTGAGWGNQPQHF.

V is TRBV18 and J is TRBJ2-7; D may be TRBD2 (6 bases). The germline CDR1 and CDR2 sequences are KGHSH and LQKENI. This CDR3 comprises 18 residues. The V gene lost 4 bases and the J gene lost 1 base, with 23 bases spanning the gap. As DNA, the CDR3 is TGTGCCAGCTCACTATTTTGGACATCGGGGGAGAGGTCCTACGAGCAGTACTTC. Protein: CASSLFWTSGERSYEQYF. Full variable domain (missing parts from reference TRBV18 and TRBJ2-7): NAGVMQNPRHLVRRRGQEARLRCSPMKGHSHVYWYRQLPEEGLKFMVYLQKENIIDESGMPKERFSAEFPKEGPSILRIQQVVRGDSAAYFCASSLFWTSGERSYEQYFGPGTRLTVT.

The V call is TRBV5-5, the J call TRBJ1-2; D remains unclear. The V and J ends lost 6 bases and 4 bases respectively, with 13 bases between them. Looked up from germline, CDR1 is SGHKS and CDR2 is YYEKEE (reference sequence). This CDR3 region has 13 residues. The CDR3 is CASNRNTGYGYTF. CDR3 bases: TGTGCCAGCAATCGGAATACGGGCTATGGCTACACCTTC.

This clone was seen more than once but under ten times. The V gene is TRBV5-4, the J gene TRBJ1-6, with 7 bases lining up with TRBD1. The CDR3 length is 16 residues. The germline CDR1 and CDR2 sequences are SGHNT and YYREEE (reference sequence). The V gene end was trimmed by 4 bases and the J gene end by 6 bases; junction bases not matched to a gene: 10. The CDR3 is CASSGRTGTANSPLHF. The DNA of the CDR3 is TGTGCCAGCAGCGGGAGGACCGGGACAGCTAATTCACCCCTCCACTTT. The variable domain in full, completed from reference TRBV5-4 and TRBJ1-6, reads ETGVTQSPTHLIKTRGQQVTLRCSSQSGHNTVSWYQQALGQGPQFIFQYYREEENGRGNFPPRFSGLQFPNYSSELNVNALELDDSALYLCASSGRTGTANSPLHFGNGTRLTVT.

The chain combines TRBV7-9 with TRBJ1-5; D is possibly TRBD1 (5 bases). V dropped 4 bases and J dropped 0 bases, with 13 bases sitting between them. The CDR3 loop spans 16 amino acids. Germline V CDR1 and CDR2: SEHNR, FQNEAQ (reference sequence). CDR3 residues: CASSSVGDYSNQPQHF. In DNA, the CDR3 is TGTGCCAGCAGCTCAGTTGGGGACTATAGCAATCAGCCCCAGCATTTT.

This clone was seen a few times. The chain recombines TRBV27 with TRBJ2-1; maybe TRBD2 (6 bases). Germline CDR1 reads MNHEY; CDR2 reads SMNVEV (reference sequence). The CDR3 spans 12 residues. Trimming left V 10 bases short and J 7 bases short, with 14 bases between. Here the CDR3 reads CATRRGGNEQFF. CDR3 bases: TGTGCCACCCGGAGGGGTGGGAATGAGCAGTTCTTC.

Many counts were recorded for this clone. The CDR3 bases are TGTGCCAGCAGTGAAACTAGCGGGGGCACAGATACGCAGTATTTT. It encodes CASSETSGGTDTQYF. The gene calls are TRBV6-4 and TRBJ2-3; TRBD2 matches 10 bases. In germline, CDR1 is MRHNA, CDR2 SNTAGT. This CDR3 is built from 15 residues. Trimming cost V 3 bases and J 1 base; bases outside gene matches: 1.

The V call is TRBV15, the J call TRBJ2-2, with 8 positions matching TRBD2. The CDR3 covers 17 residues. V lost 2 bases, J lost 3 bases, and 8 bases stayed unmatched. Germline loops: CDR1 LNHNV, CDR2 YYDKDF (reference sequence). This CDR3 reads CATSRPRWRGDTGELFF. The CDR3 nucleotides are TGTGCCACCAGCAGACCTCGTTGGCGGGGGGACACCGGGGAGCTGTTTTTT.

This clone was seen only once. The V call is TRBV7-9, the J call TRBJ2-2; D is tentatively TRBD1 or TRBD2 (6 bases each). Germline V gene data show CDR1 as SEHNR and CDR2 as FQNEAQ (reference sequence). V lost 3 bases and J lost 6, with 8 bases in between. The CDR3 totals 13 residues. The CDR3 DNA reads TGTGCCAGCAGCTTCGGGGGCGCCGGGGAGCTGTTTTTT. It yields the protein CASSFGGAGELFF.

The rearrangement links TRBV5-1 to TRBJ1-2; 9 positions agree with TRBD1. This CDR3 spans 15 amino acids. V was clipped by 5 bases and J by 7 bases; unmatched bases: 12. Germline CDR1 and CDR2: SGHRS and YFSETQ. CDR3 region: CASRRQGDLSPGYTF. The CDR3 DNA reads TGCGCCAGCAGGAGACAGGGGGATTTAAGTCCTGGCTACACCTTC.

The chain carries TRBV19 and TRBJ1-6; TRBD1 matches at 11 bases. Germline assignment: CDR1 LNHDA and CDR2 SQIVND (reference sequence). The V and J ends lost 5 bases and 8 bases, in that order; junction bases with no gene match: 11. The CDR3 covers 17 residues. CDR3 in DNA: TGTGCCAGTAGTGCTCGGGACAGGGGGAGTCGGGATTCACCCCTCCACTTT. Amino acids: CASSARDRGSRDSPLHF.

This chain joins TRBV29-1 and TRBJ2-7; D assignment may be TRBD1 or TRBD2 (6 bases each). Germline assignment: CDR1 SQVTM and CDR2 ANQGSEA. Between the trimmed V and J ends, which lost 7 bases and 0 bases, there was a span of 22 bases. The CDR3 contains 16 residues. This chain's CDR3 is CSAGAYVGIASYEQYF. The CDR3, as DNA: TGCAGCGCGGGGGCCTACGTGGGTATTGCCTCCTACGAGCAGTACTTC.

The CDR3 DNA reads TGTGCCAGCAGCCAAGACGCAGGGGGCGGCCAGCCCCAGCATTTT. This gives the protein CASSQDAGGGQPQHF. The chain employs TRBV3-1 (or the pseudogene TRBV3-2) and TRBJ1-5; 8 nucleotides line up with TRBD1. CDR1 is LGHDT, CDR2 YNNKEL, per germline (reference sequence). Losses at the gene ends were 0 bases for V and 7 bases for J; bases not matched to a gene: 5. CDR3 length equals 15 residues.

CDR3 sequence: CASSPTLQEQETQYF. The CDR3, as DNA: TGTGCCAGCAGTCCAACCTTACAGGAACAAGAGACCCAGTACTTC. J is TRBJ2-5 and V is TRBV6-4; a possible D gene is TRBD1 (5 bases). From germline, CDR1 is MRHNA and CDR2 SNTAGT. This CDR3 comprises 15 residues. The V end was cut by 5 bases, the J end by 2 bases, with 15 bases between.

The gene calls are TRBV5-6 and TRBJ2-7, with 9 bases aligning to TRBD2. This CDR3 comprises 16 residues. In germline, CDR1 is SGHDT, CDR2 YYEEEE. V was pared by 4 bases and J by 0 bases, with 8 bases of the junction left unmatched. CDR3 protein: CASSPPSGASSYEQYF. The DNA for the CDR3 is TGTGCCAGCAGCCCACCTAGCGGGGCTAGCTCCTACGAGCAGTACTTC. The whole variable domain, filled in from reference TRBV5-6 and TRBJ2-7, reads DAGVTQSPTHLIKTRGQQVTLRCSPKSGHDTVSWYQQALGQGPQFIFQYYEEEERQRGNFPDRFSGHQFPNYSSELNVNALLLGDSALYLCASSPPSGASSYEQYFGPGTRLTVT.

This clone was counted once. This chain's CDR3 is CASSLRGGGVGDTQYF. The CDR3 nucleotides read TGTGCCAGCAGCTTGAGAGGCGGGGGGGTTGGAGATACGCAGTATTTT. V is TRBV5-5 and J is TRBJ2-3; 9 nucleotides agree with TRBD2. The CDR3 covers 16 residues. V lost 1 base and J lost 5; bases outside the gene matches: 8. The germline V gene encodes CDR1 SGHKS and CDR2 YYEKEE (reference sequence).

This clone was seen a few times. The V and J genes are TRBV6-5 and TRBJ1-1, with D uncertain. The CDR3 length is 15 residues. V was shortened by 2 bases and J by 1 base, with 11 bases between the two germline ends. Germline assignment: CDR1 MNHEY and CDR2 SVGAGI. The DNA for the CDR3 is TGTGCCAGCAGTTACCGGTCACATAAGAACACTGAAGCTTTCTTT. It translates to CASSYRSHKNTEAFF.

The chain carries TRBV4-1 and TRBJ1-1, with 8 bases that match TRBD1. This CDR3 is 13 amino acids long. J gave up 4 bases and V 6 bases, and 4 bases lay outside the gene matches. The germline V gene encodes CDR1 MGHRA and CDR2 YSYEKL. DNA of the CDR3: TGCGCCAGCAGAACAGACAGGGGCACTGAAGCTTTCTTT. This gives the protein CASRTDRGTEAFF.